The entry below describes one T cell receptor (beta chain). The antigen remains unidentified. TCRdb's table, derived via immunoSEQ multiplex PCR, lists solely in-frame clones and lacks some. The sample yields approximately 200,000 clones, approximately 93% seen once. Trimming pared 4 bases from V and 5 bases from J, leaving 12 bases between. This CDR3 contains 15 residues. CDR1 and CDR2 from the germline V gene are SEHNR and FQNEAQ (reference sequence). The data derive from a study of T cell responses to AZD1222 COVID-19 vaccine. Second-dose groups at about 4 or about 12 weeks were pooled. Study results and caveats: Spike was spanned by vaccine-associated CD4 TCRs, which were dominant at 160-218 and 743-854. Of the AZD1222 recipients, only five to seven were seropositive at baseline.

Specimen: peripheral blood, collected 28 days after the second AZD1222 dose. This receptor was obtained from an adult who received the AZD1222 COVID-19 vaccine. The chain carries TRBV7-9 and TRBJ1-6; D is perhaps TRBD1 (6 bases). This CDR3 is CASSSRQADNSPLHF. Here the CDR3 DNA reads TGTGCCAGCAGCTCAAGACAGGCGGATAATTCACCCCTCCACTTT.